These T cell receptor beta chains were read from a single sample in a study of T-cell memory formation after mild COVID-19. From the 5' RACE reads, TCRdb called clonotypes with MiXCR, one entry per CDR3 protein. This table holds 380,000 or so distinct CDR3 sequences, 13% to 15% found once. Sequencing was done on a sample of PBMCs or a T cell subset sorted from them (not recorded which). These receptors originate from a man between 18 and 29 years old who had mild COVID-19 (a few samples of this study predate the infection). Cell type and time point are not known. The CDR3 runs from the conserved cysteine through the conserved F or W.

CDR3 protein: CASSVLPGRRSTEAFF
V gene: TRBV2
J gene: TRBJ1-1

CDR3 protein: CASSSSLTYEQYF
V gene: TRBV27
J gene: TRBJ2-7

CDR3 protein: CASSFPGTGEQYF
V gene: TRBV27
J gene: TRBJ2-7

CDR3 protein: CATSGGNQPQHF
V gene: TRBV24-1
J gene: TRBJ1-5

CDR3 protein: CASTSTPYSNQPQHF
V gene: TRBV19
J gene: TRBJ1-5

CDR3 protein: CSVGARSSSTDTQYF
V gene: TRBV29-1
J gene: TRBJ2-3

CDR3 protein: CASSLPEDAGELFF
V gene: TRBV28
J gene: TRBJ2-2

CDR3 protein: CSAPTWGGNTEAFF
V gene: TRBV20-1
J gene: TRBJ1-1

CDR3 protein: CSVGWASGGAFF
V gene: TRBV29-1
J gene: TRBJ1-1

CDR3 protein: CASSLLDKYNEQFF
V gene: TRBV11-1
J gene: TRBJ2-1

CDR3 protein: CASRGTSGAYEQYF
V gene: TRBV6-5
J gene: TRBJ2-7

CDR3 protein: CASSLMYNSPLHF
V gene: TRBV7-2
J gene: TRBJ1-6

CDR3 protein: CASSFWGPGDEQFF
V gene: TRBV5-1
J gene: TRBJ2-1

CDR3 protein: CASSLSTFGGKTQYF
V gene: TRBV27
J gene: TRBJ2-5

CDR3 protein: CASRETVNTEAFF
V gene: TRBV28
J gene: TRBJ1-1

CDR3 protein: CASSQYGNTGELFF
V gene: TRBV4-3
J gene: TRBJ2-2

CDR3 protein: CSVAKNIQETQYF
V gene: TRBV29-1
J gene: TRBJ2-5

CDR3 protein: CASSLGLAVNTDTQYF
V gene: TRBV5-8
J gene: TRBJ2-3

CDR3 protein: CASSRLAGAGGETQYF
V gene: TRBV9
J gene: TRBJ2-5

CDR3 protein: CATSRVLQGGEKLFF
V gene: TRBV15
J gene: TRBJ1-4

CDR3 protein: CASSYETRYEQYF
V gene: TRBV6-2/TRBV6-3
J gene: TRBJ2-7

CDR3 protein: CSAKKGQSLDTQYF
V gene: TRBV20-1
J gene: TRBJ2-3

CDR3 protein: CATSRDLPGPYAVMTQYF
V gene: TRBV15
J gene: TRBJ2-5

CDR3 protein: CASSTGGPHQPKHF
V gene: TRBV19
J gene: TRBJ1-5

CDR3 protein: CASSPGSGTEAFF
V gene: TRBV7-3
J gene: TRBJ1-1

CDR3 protein: CAWSTNNQPQHF
V gene: TRBV30
J gene: TRBJ1-5

CDR3 protein: CSVLLQDGGYGYTF
V gene: TRBV20-1
J gene: TRBJ1-2

CDR3 protein: CASRKDRGNSPLHF
V gene: TRBV27
J gene: TRBJ1-6

CDR3 protein: CATSRDVRYVTYNEQFF
V gene: TRBV15
J gene: TRBJ2-1

CDR3 protein: CASSLLTRDRDTEAFF
V gene: TRBV14
J gene: TRBJ1-1

CDR3 protein: CASSPGVYSPLHF
V gene: TRBV12-3/TRBV12-4
J gene: TRBJ1-6

CDR3 protein: CSAESVEQFF
V gene: TRBV20-1
J gene: TRBJ2-1

CDR3 protein: CASSPPFGGAPGNTIYF
V gene: TRBV18
J gene: TRBJ1-3

CDR3 protein: CASSQPGGNTQYF
V gene: TRBV4-1
J gene: TRBJ2-3

CDR3 protein: CASSARAATNEKLFF
V gene: TRBV7-8
J gene: TRBJ1-4

CDR3 protein: CSAPGQDTGELFF
V gene: TRBV29-1
J gene: TRBJ2-2

CDR3 protein: CASSSFQETQYF
V gene: TRBV7-9
J gene: TRBJ2-5

CDR3 protein: CASSYQEAGGYTF
V gene: TRBV6-5
J gene: TRBJ1-2

CDR3 protein: CSVQHPMIPYEQYF
V gene: TRBV29-1
J gene: TRBJ2-7

CDR3 protein: CASSLRLRGADTGELFF
V gene: TRBV7-6
J gene: TRBJ2-2

CDR3 protein: CAIKTGVSGNTIYF
V gene: TRBV7-2
J gene: TRBJ1-3

CDR3 protein: CASEENTGELFF
V gene: TRBV12-3/TRBV12-4
J gene: TRBJ2-2

CDR3 protein: CSAPRGQGATNEKLFF
V gene: TRBV20-1
J gene: TRBJ1-4

CDR3 protein: CASSHTPPGEEQETQYF
V gene: TRBV21-1
J gene: TRBJ2-5

CDR3 protein: CASSLGTLHEQYF
V gene: TRBV7-9
J gene: TRBJ2-7

CDR3 protein: CASSTLRGEKLFF
V gene: TRBV19
J gene: TRBJ1-4

CDR3 protein: CASSLTASGVNEQFF
V gene: TRBV5-4
J gene: TRBJ2-1

CDR3 protein: CASRLPPDGYTF
V gene: TRBV6-6
J gene: TRBJ1-2

CDR3 protein: CASSPRETGTSEAFF
V gene: TRBV18
J gene: TRBJ1-1

CDR3 protein: CASNSAGGELFF
V gene: TRBV4-2
J gene: TRBJ2-2